The rows below give T cell receptor beta chains drawn from one sample of a study of shared clonotypes between healthy human individuals. Sequenced by immunoSEQ multiplex PCR; TCRdb stores in-frame clones only, minus some. Of over a million clones listed, approximately 98.5% were seen once; the top ten hold around 0.38%. Sequences were obtained from naive CD4+ T cells sorted from blood. These receptors originate from a man aged 25-45 years in good health. Each CDR3 is given with its conserved first and last residue. The D gene is left open where the match is weak. The listing skips clone size in some rows; elsewhere it reads once, few, many or a size class.

DNA	CDR3	J	size	V	D
TGTGCCAGCAGCCCCGGGCCAAGCCTCTATGGCTACACCTTC	CASSPGPSLYGYTF	TRBJ1-2	-	TRBV2	-
TGTGCCAGCTCATCCGCGGGAGATACGCAGTATTTT	CASSSAGDTQYF	TRBJ2-3	-	TRBV18	-
TGTGCCAGCTCACCGGGCGATCCCTCCCTCACCTTC	CASSPGDPSLTF	TRBJ2-7	-	TRBV18	-
TGTGCCAGCAGTTTAGACAGATACAATGAGCAGTTCTTC	CASSLDRYNEQFF	TRBJ2-1	-	TRBV28	-
TGCGCCAGCAGCTTTCCGGGACAGGGATCAGATACGCAGTATTTT	CASSFPGQGSDTQYF	TRBJ2-3	-	TRBV5-1	TRBD1
TGTGCCAGCAGCTTAGGGACAGGCGAACCGAATCAGCCCCAGCATTTT	CASSLGTGEPNQPQHF	TRBJ1-5	-	TRBV7-9	TRBD1
TGTGCCAGCAGACACACGGGGGGTACTGAAGCTTTCTTT	CASRHTGGTEAFF	TRBJ1-1	once	TRBV6-6	-
TGTGCCAGCAGCACCCCGGTCGGTAGCTCAGATACGCAGTATTTT	CASSTPVGSSDTQYF	TRBJ2-3	-	TRBV7-2	-
TGTGCCAGTAGTATAGTAGCAGGGGCTAATCGAGAGCAGTACTTC	CASSIVAGANREQYF	TRBJ2-7	-	TRBV19	-
TGCGCCAGCAGCGAACCGCCTTTCCTCGAGCAGTACTTC	CASSEPPFLEQYF	TRBJ2-7	-	TRBV5-1	-